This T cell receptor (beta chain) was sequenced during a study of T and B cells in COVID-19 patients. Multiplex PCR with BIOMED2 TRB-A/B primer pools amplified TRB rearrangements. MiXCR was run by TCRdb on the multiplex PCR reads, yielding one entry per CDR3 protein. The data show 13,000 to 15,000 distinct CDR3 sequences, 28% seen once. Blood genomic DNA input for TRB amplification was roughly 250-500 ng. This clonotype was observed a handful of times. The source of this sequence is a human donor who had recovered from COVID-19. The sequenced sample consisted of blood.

Here the CDR3 DNA reads TGTGCCACCAGTGATTCCCGGGGGGGAGATACGCAGTATTTT. Protein: CATSDSRGGDTQYF. This chain links TRBV24-1 with TRBJ2-3, with TRBD2 identical over 8 bases. The V segment lost 2 bases and the J segment 5 bases; nucleotides outside the gene matches: 2. The germline CDR1 and CDR2 sequences are KGHDR and SFDVKD. CDR3 length: 14 residues.